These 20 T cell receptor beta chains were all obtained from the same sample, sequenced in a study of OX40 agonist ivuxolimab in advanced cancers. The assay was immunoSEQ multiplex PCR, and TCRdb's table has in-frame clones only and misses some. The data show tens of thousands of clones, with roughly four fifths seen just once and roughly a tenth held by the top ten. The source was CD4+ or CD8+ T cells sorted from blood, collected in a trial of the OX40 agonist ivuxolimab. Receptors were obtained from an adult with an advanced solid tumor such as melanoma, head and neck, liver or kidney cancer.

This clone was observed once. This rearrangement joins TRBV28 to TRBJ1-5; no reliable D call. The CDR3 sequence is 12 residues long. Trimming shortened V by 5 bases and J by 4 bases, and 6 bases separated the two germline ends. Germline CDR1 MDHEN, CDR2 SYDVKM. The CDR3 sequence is CASSVLNQPQHF. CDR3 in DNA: TGTGCCAGCAGTGTTCTAAATCAGCCCCAGCATTTT.

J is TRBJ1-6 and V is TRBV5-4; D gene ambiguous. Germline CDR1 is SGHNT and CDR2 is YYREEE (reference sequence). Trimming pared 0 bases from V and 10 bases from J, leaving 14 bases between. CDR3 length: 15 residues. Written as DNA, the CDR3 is TGTGCCAGCAGCTTGGAGTGGGGAAGGAGGTCACCCCTCCACTTT. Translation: CASSLEWGRRSPLHF.

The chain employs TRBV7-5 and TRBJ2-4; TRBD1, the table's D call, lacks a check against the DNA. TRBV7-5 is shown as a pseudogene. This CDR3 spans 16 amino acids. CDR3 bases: TGTGCCAGAAGCTTAGTGTTGTGGGGGCCCAAAAACATTCAGTACTTC. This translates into CARSLVLWGPKNIQYF.

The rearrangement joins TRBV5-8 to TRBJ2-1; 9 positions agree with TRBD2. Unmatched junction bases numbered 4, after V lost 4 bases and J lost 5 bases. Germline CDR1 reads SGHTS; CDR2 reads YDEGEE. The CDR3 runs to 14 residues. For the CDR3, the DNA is TGTGCCAGCAGCGCGGGGGGGCTTCACAATGAGCAGTTCTTC. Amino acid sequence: CASSAGGLHNEQFF.

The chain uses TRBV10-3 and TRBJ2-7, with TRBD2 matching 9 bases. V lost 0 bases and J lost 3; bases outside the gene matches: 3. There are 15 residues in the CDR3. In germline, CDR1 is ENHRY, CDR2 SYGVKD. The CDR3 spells CAISESSGSIYEQYF. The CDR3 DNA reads TGTGCCATCAGTGAGTCTAGCGGGAGTATCTACGAGCAGTACTTC.

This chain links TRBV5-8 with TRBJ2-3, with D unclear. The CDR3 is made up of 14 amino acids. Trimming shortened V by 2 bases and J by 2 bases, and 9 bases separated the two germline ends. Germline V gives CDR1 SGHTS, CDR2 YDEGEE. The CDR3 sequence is CASSLSLFTDTQYF. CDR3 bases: TGTGCCAGCAGCTTAAGTTTGTTCACAGATACGCAGTATTTT.

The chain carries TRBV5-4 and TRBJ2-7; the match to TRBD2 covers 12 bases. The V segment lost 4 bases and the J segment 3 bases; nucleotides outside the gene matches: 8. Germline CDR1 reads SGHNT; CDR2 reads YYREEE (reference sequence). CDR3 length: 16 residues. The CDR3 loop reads CASSNLTSGGIYEQYV. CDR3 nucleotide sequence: TGTGCCAGCAGCAACCTCACTAGCGGGGGGATCTACGAGCAGTACGTC.

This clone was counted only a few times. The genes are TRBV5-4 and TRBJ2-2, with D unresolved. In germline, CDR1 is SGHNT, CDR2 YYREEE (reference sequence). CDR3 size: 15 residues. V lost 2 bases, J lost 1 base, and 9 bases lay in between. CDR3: CASSFDGVNTGELFF. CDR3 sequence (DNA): TGTGCCAGCAGCTTTGACGGTGTGAACACCGGGGAGCTGTTTTTT.

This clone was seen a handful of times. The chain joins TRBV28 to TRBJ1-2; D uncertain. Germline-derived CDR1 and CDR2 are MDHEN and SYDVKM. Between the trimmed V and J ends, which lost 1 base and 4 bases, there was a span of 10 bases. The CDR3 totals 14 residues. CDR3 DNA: TGTGCCAGCAGTTTATCCGTTACCTTCTATGGCTACACCTTC. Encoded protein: CASSLSVTFYGYTF.

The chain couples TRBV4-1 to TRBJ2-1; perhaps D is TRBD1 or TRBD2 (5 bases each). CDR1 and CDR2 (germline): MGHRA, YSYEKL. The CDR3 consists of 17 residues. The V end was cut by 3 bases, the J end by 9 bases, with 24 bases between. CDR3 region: CASSQVGVSGPRSEQFF. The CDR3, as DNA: TGCGCCAGCAGCCAGGTAGGGGTAAGCGGCCCTAGATCTGAGCAGTTCTTC.

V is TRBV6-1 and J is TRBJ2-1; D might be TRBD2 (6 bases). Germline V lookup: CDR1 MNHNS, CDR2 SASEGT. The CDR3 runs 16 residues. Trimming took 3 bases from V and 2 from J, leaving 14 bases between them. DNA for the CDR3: TGTGCCAGCAGTGAGGGTCGGAGGGCGGCCTACAATGAGCAGTTCTTC. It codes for CASSEGRRAAYNEQFF.

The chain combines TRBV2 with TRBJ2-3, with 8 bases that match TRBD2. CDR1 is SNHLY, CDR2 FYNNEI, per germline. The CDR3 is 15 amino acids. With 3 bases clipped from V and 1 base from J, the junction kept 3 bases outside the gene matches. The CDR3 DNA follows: TGTGCCAGCAGTGATGGGCGGGGGGGCACAGATACGCAGTATTTT. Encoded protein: CASSDGRGGTDTQYF.

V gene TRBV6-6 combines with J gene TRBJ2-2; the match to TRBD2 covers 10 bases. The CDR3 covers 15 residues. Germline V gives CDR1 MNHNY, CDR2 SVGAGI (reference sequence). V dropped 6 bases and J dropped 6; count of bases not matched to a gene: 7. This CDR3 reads CASRTSGGAPGELFF. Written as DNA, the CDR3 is TGTGCCAGCAGAACGAGCGGGGGGGCACCCGGGGAGCTGTTTTTT.

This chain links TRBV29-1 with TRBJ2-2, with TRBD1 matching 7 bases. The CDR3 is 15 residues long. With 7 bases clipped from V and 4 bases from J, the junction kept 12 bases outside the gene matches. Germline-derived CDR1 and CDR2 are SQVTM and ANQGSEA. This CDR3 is CSATQGGSSTGELFF. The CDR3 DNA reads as TGCAGCGCCACCCAAGGGGGCAGTTCCACCGGGGAGCTGTTTTTT.

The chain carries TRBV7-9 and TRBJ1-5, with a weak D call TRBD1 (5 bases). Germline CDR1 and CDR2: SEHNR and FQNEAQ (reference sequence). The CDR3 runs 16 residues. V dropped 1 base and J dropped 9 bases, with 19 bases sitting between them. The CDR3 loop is CASSLVYGTDHPPQHF. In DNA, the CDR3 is TGTGCCAGCAGCTTAGTGTACGGGACTGACCATCCGCCCCAGCATTTT.

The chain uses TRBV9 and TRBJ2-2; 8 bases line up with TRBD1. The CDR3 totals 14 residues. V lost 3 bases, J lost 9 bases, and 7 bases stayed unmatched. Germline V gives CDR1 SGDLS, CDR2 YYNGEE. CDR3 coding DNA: TGTGCCAGCAGCGGGGGACAGGTACTGAGGGAGCTGTTTTTT. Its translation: CASSGGQVLRELFF.

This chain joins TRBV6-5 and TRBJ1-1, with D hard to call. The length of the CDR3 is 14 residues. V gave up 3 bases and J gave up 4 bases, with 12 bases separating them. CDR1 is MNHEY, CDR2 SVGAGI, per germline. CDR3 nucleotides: TGTGCCAGCAGTTATCGACCTGCGGGCACTGAAGCTTTCTTT. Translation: CASSYRPAGTEAFF.

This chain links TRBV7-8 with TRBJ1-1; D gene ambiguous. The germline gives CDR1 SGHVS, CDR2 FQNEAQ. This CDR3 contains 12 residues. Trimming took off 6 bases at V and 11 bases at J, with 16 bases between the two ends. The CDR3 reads CASSPRPDGAFF. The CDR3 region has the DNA TGTGCCAGCAGTCCTAGGCCGGACGGCGCTTTCTTT.

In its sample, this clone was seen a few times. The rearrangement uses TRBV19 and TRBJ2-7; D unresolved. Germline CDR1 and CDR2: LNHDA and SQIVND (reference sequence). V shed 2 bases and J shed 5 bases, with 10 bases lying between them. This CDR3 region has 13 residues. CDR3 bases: TGTGCCAGTAGTATAAGGACGGAAAACGAGCAGTACTTC. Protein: CASSIRTENEQYF.

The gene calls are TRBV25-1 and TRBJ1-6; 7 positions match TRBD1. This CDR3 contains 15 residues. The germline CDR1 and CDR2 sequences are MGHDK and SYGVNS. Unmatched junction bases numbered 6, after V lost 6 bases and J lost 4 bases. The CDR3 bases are TGTGCCAGCAGCCGACAGGGTCTATATAATTCACCCCTCCACTTT. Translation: CASSRQGLYNSPLHF.